The clone carrying this TCR beta chain was detected once. The data are from a study of T cell responses to AZD1222 COVID-19 vaccine. CDR3 length: 13 residues. Germline V lookup: CDR1 MNHEY, CDR2 SVGAGI. The assay was immunoSEQ multiplex PCR, and TCRdb's table has in-frame clones only and misses some. The sample consists of some 96,000 clones, roughly 83% of them appearing once. The input for sequencing was peripheral blood, taken 28 days after the second AZD1222 dose. The V gene is TRBV6-5, the J gene TRBJ1-1; 8 positions agree with TRBD1. The receptor's source is an adult who received the AZD1222 COVID-19 vaccine. The CDR3 spells CATRDRSITEAFF. The CDR3 DNA follows: TGTGCGACTCGGGACAGGTCGATTACTGAAGCTTTCTTT.